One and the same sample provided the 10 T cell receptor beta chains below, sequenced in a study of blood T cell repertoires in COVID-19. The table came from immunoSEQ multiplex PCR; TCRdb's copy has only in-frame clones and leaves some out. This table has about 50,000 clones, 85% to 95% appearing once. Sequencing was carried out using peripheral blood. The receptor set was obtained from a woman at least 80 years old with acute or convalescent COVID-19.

DNA of the CDR3: TGTGCCAGTACCCGGACTAGCGGGAGAGAGGATACGCAGTATTTT. It yields the protein CASTRTSGREDTQYF. V gene TRBV19 combines with J gene TRBJ2-3; 13 bases align to TRBD2. Germline CDR1 LNHDA, CDR2 SQIVND (reference sequence). The V gene end was trimmed by 7 bases and the J gene end by 6 bases; junction bases not matched to a gene: 7. There are 15 residues in the CDR3.

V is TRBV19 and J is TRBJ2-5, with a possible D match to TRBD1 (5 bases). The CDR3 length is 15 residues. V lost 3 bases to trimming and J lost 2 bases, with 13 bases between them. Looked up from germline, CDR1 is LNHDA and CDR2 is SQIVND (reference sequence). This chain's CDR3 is CASSMGLGQQETQYF. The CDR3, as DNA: TGTGCCAGTAGTATGGGCCTGGGGCAGCAAGAGACCCAGTACTTC.

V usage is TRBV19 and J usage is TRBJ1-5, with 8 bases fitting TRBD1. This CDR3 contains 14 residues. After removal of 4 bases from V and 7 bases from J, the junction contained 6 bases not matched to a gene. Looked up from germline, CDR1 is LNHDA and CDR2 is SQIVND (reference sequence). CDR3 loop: CASSNRDRSQPQHF. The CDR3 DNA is TGTGCCAGTAGTAACCGGGACAGGAGCCAGCCCCAGCATTTT. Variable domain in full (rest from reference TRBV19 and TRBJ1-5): DGGITQSPKYLFRKEGQNVTLSCEQNLNHDAMYWYRQDPGQGLRLIYYSQIVNDFQKGDIAEGYSVSREKKESFPLTVTSAQKNPTAFYLCASSNRDRSQPQHFGDGTRLSIL.

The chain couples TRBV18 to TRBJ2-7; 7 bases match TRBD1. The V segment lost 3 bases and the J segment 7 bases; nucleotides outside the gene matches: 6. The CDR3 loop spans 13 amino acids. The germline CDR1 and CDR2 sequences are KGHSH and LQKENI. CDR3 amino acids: CASSPDRPAEQYF. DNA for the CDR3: TGTGCCAGCTCACCGGACAGGCCCGCGGAGCAGTACTTC.

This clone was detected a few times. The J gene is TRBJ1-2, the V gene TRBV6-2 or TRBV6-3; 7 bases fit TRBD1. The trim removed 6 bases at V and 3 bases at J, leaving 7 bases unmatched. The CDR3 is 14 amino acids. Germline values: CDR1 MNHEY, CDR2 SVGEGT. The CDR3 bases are TGTGCCAGCAGCGGAGGGGACAGATACTATGGCTACACCTTC. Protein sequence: CASSGGDRYYGYTF.

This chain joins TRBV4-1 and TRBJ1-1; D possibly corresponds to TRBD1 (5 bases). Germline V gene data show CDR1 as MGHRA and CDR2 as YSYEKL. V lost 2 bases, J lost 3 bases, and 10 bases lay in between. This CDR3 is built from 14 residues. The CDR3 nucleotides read TGCGCCAGCAGCCAATCGACAGTATACACTGAAGCTTTCTTT. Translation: CASSQSTVYTEAFF.

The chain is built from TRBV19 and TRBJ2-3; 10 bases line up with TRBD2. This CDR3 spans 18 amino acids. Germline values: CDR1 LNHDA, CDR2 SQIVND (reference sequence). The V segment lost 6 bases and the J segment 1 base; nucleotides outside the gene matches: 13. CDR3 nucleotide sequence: TGTGCCAGTAGAGGAGGACTAGCGGATCCCTGGGGCACAGATACGCAGTATTTT. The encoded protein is CASRGGLADPWGTDTQYF.

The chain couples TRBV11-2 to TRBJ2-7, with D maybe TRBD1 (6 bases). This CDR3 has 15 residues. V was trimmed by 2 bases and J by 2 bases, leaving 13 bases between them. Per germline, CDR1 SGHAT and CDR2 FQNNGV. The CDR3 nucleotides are TGTGCCAGCAGCTTAAACCAGGGGCCTGCCTACGAGCAGTACTTC. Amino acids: CASSLNQGPAYEQYF.

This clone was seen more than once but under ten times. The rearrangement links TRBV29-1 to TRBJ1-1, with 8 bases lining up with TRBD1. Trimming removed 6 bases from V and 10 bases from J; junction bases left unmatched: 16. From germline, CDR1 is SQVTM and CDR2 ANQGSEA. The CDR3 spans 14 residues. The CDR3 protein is CSVGGRTGLSLAFF. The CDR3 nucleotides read TGCAGCGTGGGGGGGCGGACAGGGCTTTCCTTAGCTTTCTTT.

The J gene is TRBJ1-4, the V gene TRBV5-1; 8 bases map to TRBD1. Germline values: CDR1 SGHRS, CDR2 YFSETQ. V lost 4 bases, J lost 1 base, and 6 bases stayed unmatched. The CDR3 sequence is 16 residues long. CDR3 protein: CASSPTGDRTNEKLFF. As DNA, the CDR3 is TGCGCCAGCAGCCCGACAGGGGATCGAACTAATGAAAAACTGTTTTTT.